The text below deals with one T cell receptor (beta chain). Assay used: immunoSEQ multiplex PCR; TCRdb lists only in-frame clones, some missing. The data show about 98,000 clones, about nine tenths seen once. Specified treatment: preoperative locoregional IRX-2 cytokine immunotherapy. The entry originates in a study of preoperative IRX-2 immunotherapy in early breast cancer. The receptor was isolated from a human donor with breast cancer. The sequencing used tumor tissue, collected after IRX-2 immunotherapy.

As DNA, the CDR3 is TGTGCCAGCTCCCTCCCGGGACAGGGGTACGAGCAGTACTTC. It codes for CASSLPGQGYEQYF. The chain combines TRBV18 with TRBJ2-7; 10 nucleotides match TRBD1. Germline trimming cut 6 bases from V and 4 bases from J; bases unmatched to any gene: 6. The CDR3 contains 14 residues. The germline V gene has CDR1 KGHSH and CDR2 LQKENI.